These T cell receptor beta chains were read from a single sample in a study of blood T cell repertoires in COVID-19. Data came from immunoSEQ multiplex PCR; TCRdb stores just in-frame clones and leaves some out. Here the sample spans 300,000 or so clones, approximately 90% being singletons. Material: peripheral blood. These TCRs come from a woman aged 25 to 39 with COVID-19, enrolled during active disease. Both conserved end residues are part of each CDR3. Fields, in order: J gene, clone size, V gene, D gene, CDR3 protein, CDR3 DNA. The D gene is left open where the match is weak. Size is omitted from some rows. Given values are once, few, many or a class for expanded clones.

TRBJ2-5 | few | TRBV5-1 | TRBD1 | CASSLRGQGNGETQYF | TGCGCCAGCAGCCTTCGAGGACAGGGAAATGGAGAGACCCAGTACTTC
TRBJ1-6 | . | TRBV12-3/TRBV12-4 | . | CASSFQDNSPLHF | TGTGCCAGCAGTTTTCAGGATAATTCACCCCTCCACTTT
TRBJ1-6 | few | TRBV2 | . | CASQMDGLLSPLHF | TGTGCCAGTCAAATGGACGGACTACTCTCACCCCTCCACTTT
TRBJ2-1 | . | TRBV7-3 | TRBD2 | CASSLMPGLANEQFF | TGTGCCAGCAGCTTAATGCCGGGACTAGCAAATGAGCAGTTCTTC
TRBJ2-2 | . | TRBV2 | TRBD2 | CASSPLTSGNTGELFF | TGTGCCAGCAGTCCACTTACTAGCGGAAACACCGGGGAGCTGTTTTTT
TRBJ2-7 | . | TRBV27 | TRBD2 | CASSSSGPYEQYF | TGTGCCAGCAGTTCTAGCGGCCCCTACGAGCAGTACTTC
TRBJ2-5 | . | TRBV5-4 | TRBD1 | CASSPGDRGRETQYF | TGTGCCAGCAGCCCCGGGGACAGGGGGCGGGAGACCCAGTACTTC
TRBJ1-4 | . | TRBV30 | . | CAWSFWSQGTTNEKLFF | TGTGCCTGGAGTTTCTGGAGTCAGGGGACAACTAATGAAAAACTGTTTTTT
TRBJ2-2 | . | TRBV29-1 | . | CSVEGMEGRDTGELFF | TGCAGCGTTGAAGGCATGGAGGGGAGAGACACCGGGGAGCTGTTTTTT
TRBJ2-5 | . | TRBV7-9 | . | CASSLFGQETQYF | TGTGCCAGCAGCTTATTCGGTCAAGAGACCCAGTACTTC
TRBJ2-7 | . | TRBV20-1 | TRBD2 | CSASSWDYYSYEQYF | TGCAGTGCTAGTTCGTGGGACTACTACTCCTACGAGCAGTACTTC
TRBJ1-1 | . | TRBV19 | . | CASSMGENTEAFF | TGTGCCAGTAGTATGGGAGAGAACACTGAAGCTTTCTTT
TRBJ1-4 | . | TRBV5-1 | . | CASSLQSTNEKLFF | TGCGCCAGCAGCTTACAGTCAACTAATGAAAAACTGTTTTTT
TRBJ2-3 | . | TRBV18 | TRBD1 | CASSPRLGQGAAGDTQYF | TGTGCCAGCTCACCACGCCTGGGTCAGGGGGCTGCGGGAGATACGCAGTATTTT
TRBJ2-7 | once | TRBV27 | TRBD1 | CASSPTGRTGTPYEQYF | TGTGCCAGCAGTCCCACCGGTAGGACAGGGACCCCCTACGAGCAGTACTTC
TRBJ1-3 | . | TRBV5-1 | TRBD1 | CASRRDSYTIYF | TGCGCCAGCAGAAGGGACAGTTACACCATATATTTT
TRBJ2-3 | . | TRBV6-4 | TRBD2 | CASSAGTSGTDTQYF | TGTGCCAGCAGTGCAGGGACTAGCGGCACAGATACGCAGTATTTT
TRBJ2-1 | . | TRBV5-6 | TRBD1 | CASSLSPGQHSYNEQFF | TGTGCCAGCAGCTTGTCACCGGGACAGCACTCCTACAATGAGCAGTTCTTC
TRBJ2-7 | . | TRBV24-1 | . | CATSPAGTTYEQYF | TGTGCCACCAGCCCAGCCGGGACAACCTACGAGCAGTACTTC
TRBJ1-1 | once | TRBV11-2 | . | CASSLRDTSNTEAFF | TGTGCCAGCAGCCTCCGGGACACAAGCAACACTGAAGCTTTCTTT
TRBJ1-1 | . | TRBV29-1 | . | CSVRILNTEAFF | TGCAGCGTTAGAATCCTAAACACTGAAGCTTTCTTT
TRBJ2-5 | . | TRBV3-1/TRBV3-2 | TRBD2 | CASSQGIAGTSTQETQYF | TGTGCCAGCAGCCAAGGGATAGCGGGCACATCTACGCAAGAGACCCAGTACTTC
TRBJ1-4 | . | TRBV15 | TRBD1 | CATSRASGTVNEKLFF | TGTGCCACCAGCAGAGCTTCCGGGACAGTAAATGAAAAACTGTTTTTT
TRBJ2-3 | . | TRBV15 | . | CATGSTSSTDTQYF | TGTGCCACAGGCTCGACATCTAGCACAGATACGCAGTATTTT
TRBJ2-3 | . | TRBV7-3 | . | CASSSTATTDTQYF | TGTGCCAGCAGCTCGACAGCCACCACAGATACGCAGTATTTT
TRBJ2-7 | . | TRBV3-1/TRBV3-2 | . | CASSQHTGYEQYF | TGTGCCAGCAGCCAACATACAGGGTACGAGCAGTACTTC
TRBJ2-5 | . | TRBV7-6 | . | CASSFQGNQETQYF | TGTGCCAGCAGCTTTCAGGGGAATCAAGAGACCCAGTACTTC
TRBJ1-1 | few | TRBV6-5 | TRBD1 | CASRGNDRENTEAFF | TGTGCCAGCAGAGGAAACGACAGGGAGAACACTGAAGCTTTCTTT
TRBJ1-4 | . | TRBV29-1 | TRBD1 | CSALRGTSEKLFF | TGCAGCGCCCTCAGGGGGACAAGCGAAAAACTGTTTTTT
TRBJ1-2 | . | TRBV7-9 | TRBD1 | CASSLPGQTNYGYTF | TGTGCCAGCAGTTTACCGGGACAGACTAACTATGGCTACACCTTC
TRBJ2-6 | . | TRBV5-1 | . | CASSSNTGRAGANVLTF | TGCGCCAGCAGCTCTAACACAGGGAGGGCTGGGGCCAACGTCCTGACTTTC
TRBJ2-1 | . | TRBV11-1 | TRBD1 | CASSQDVRGLEFF | TGTGCCAGCAGCCAAGACGTCAGGGGGCTAGAGTTCTTC
TRBJ2-5 | . | TRBV5-1 | TRBD2 | CASSQLAGEPGAQYF | TGCGCCAGCAGCCAGCTAGCGGGAGAGCCCGGGGCCCAGTACTTC
TRBJ1-2 | . | TRBV9 | TRBD1 | CASSVEAGGYYGYTF | TGTGCCAGCAGCGTAGAGGCAGGGGGTTACTATGGCTACACCTTC
TRBJ1-1 | . | TRBV3-1/TRBV3-2 | . | CASSRITARDSEAFF | TGTGCCAGCAGCCGCATTACGGCCCGCGACAGTGAAGCTTTCTTT
TRBJ1-2 | once | TRBV28 | TRBD1 | CASRTWGDRDYGYTF | TGTGCCAGCAGGACCTGGGGGGACAGGGACTATGGCTACACCTTC
TRBJ1-5 | . | TRBV28 | TRBD1 | CASVSTGRSRTQHF | TGTGCCAGCGTCTCGACAGGGAGGTCAAGGACCCAGCATTTT
TRBJ1-3 | . | TRBV11-2 | . | CASTYFEWNTIYF | TGTGCCAGCACCTACTTTGAATGGAACACCATATATTTT
TRBJ2-3 | . | TRBV11-2 | TRBD2 | CASSLSWREFTDTQYF | TGTGCCAGCAGCCTTTCTTGGCGGGAGTTCACAGATACGCAGTATTTT
TRBJ2-1 | . | TRBV7-8 | . | CASSFARTAYNEQFF | TGTGCCAGCAGCTTCGCCCGGACAGCCTACAATGAGCAGTTCTTC
TRBJ1-1 | . | TRBV12-3/TRBV12-4 | . | CASSIQGGTEAFF | TGTGCCAGCAGCATACAGGGTGGCACTGAAGCTTTCTTT
TRBJ1-4 | . | TRBV6-1 | TRBD1 | CASSETGQKKLFF | TGTGCCAGCAGTGAGACAGGGCAGAAAAAACTGTTTTTT
TRBJ1-6 | . | TRBV2 | . | CASRWSQNNSPLHF | TGTGCCAGCAGGTGGTCGCAGAATAATTCACCCCTCCACTTT
TRBJ2-7 | . | TRBV28 | TRBD2 | CASGGLAGAIWEQYF | TGTGCCAGCGGGGGACTAGCGGGAGCGATTTGGGAGCAGTACTTC
TRBJ1-4 | . | TRBV5-1 | TRBD1 | CASSRQGTTNEKLFF | TGCGCCAGCTCAAGACAGGGGACAACTAATGAAAAACTGTTTTTT
TRBJ1-1 | . | TRBV27 | TRBD1 | CASSPDRGRLNTEAFF | TGTGCCAGCAGTCCGGACAGGGGGCGGCTTAACACTGAAGCTTTCTTT
TRBJ2-1 | few | TRBV5-1 | . | CASSPRVGTRGAGAYNEQFF | TGCGCCAGCAGCCCCCGAGTCGGGACACGGGGCGCGGGGGCCTACAATGAGCAGTTCTTC
TRBJ1-2 | . | TRBV19 | . | CASSIPGATSYGYTF | TGTGCCAGTAGTATCCCAGGGGCGACCAGCTATGGCTACACCTTC
TRBJ2-7 | . | TRBV11-1 | TRBD1 | CASSEGDSLFSYEQYF | TGTGCCAGCAGCGAGGGGGACAGCCTCTTCTCCTACGAGCAGTACTTC
TRBJ2-2 | . | TRBV30 | TRBD1 | CAWSPRTGTAGELFF | TGTGCCTGGAGCCCCCGGACAGGGACGGCCGGGGAGCTGTTTTTT
TRBJ2-5 | . | TRBV27 | . | CASSPPTRETQYF | TGTGCCAGCAGCCCACCTACCCGGGAGACCCAGTACTTC
TRBJ2-2 | . | TRBV7-9 | TRBD2 | CATGLAGGNTGELFF | TGTGCCACGGGACTAGCGGGAGGAAACACCGGGGAGCTGTTTTTT
TRBJ2-6 | . | TRBV5-1 | TRBD2 | CASGTGGAGANVLTF | TGCGCCAGCGGGACGGGAGGGGCTGGGGCCAACGTCCTGACTTTC
TRBJ1-2 | . | TRBV2 | . | CASSESEYGYTF | TGTGCCAGCAGTGAAAGCGAGTATGGCTACACCTTC
TRBJ2-7 | once | TRBV29-1 | . | CSVELAYEQYF | TGCAGCGTTGAACTAGCCTACGAGCAGTACTTC
TRBJ2-7 | . | TRBV5-1 | TRBD1 | CASSVGQAITYEQYF | TGCGCCAGCAGCGTGGGACAGGCGATAACCTACGAGCAGTACTTC
TRBJ2-7 | . | TRBV27 | TRBD2 | CASSFAGAGGEQYF | TGTGCCAGCAGTTTTGCGGGAGCGGGAGGCGAGCAGTACTTC